The 28 T cell receptor beta chains presented below share a single source sample, sequenced in a study of blood T cells in healthy people across ages. Using a J-beta primer mix together with a sample-barcoded 5' primer, a second PCR was run for roughly 7 to 12 cycles. Using its own MiXCR run on the 5' RACE reads, TCRdb lists one record per CDR3 protein. The sample has hundreds of thousands of distinct CDR3 sequences; around 42% are singletons. Material: blood. All receptors derive from a man between 60 and 75 years old in good health.

In this sample, this clonotype turned up many times. The chain employs TRBV11-2 and TRBJ1-2, with D possibly being TRBD1 (5 bases). The CDR3 is 12 amino acids. V gave up 5 bases and J gave up 8 bases, with 12 bases separating them. The V gene's germline CDR1 is SGHAT and CDR2 FQNNGV. The CDR3 sequence: CASSPPRGGYTF. The CDR3, as DNA: TGTGCCAGCAGCCCCCCCCGGGGGGGCTACACCTTC.

Only a few counts were recorded for this clonotype. The V and J genes are TRBV20-1 and TRBJ2-3; possible D gene TRBD2, 6 bases. The CDR3 is 16 amino acids. Trimming removed 3 bases at V and 6 bases at J, with 22 bases between. Germline V gene data show CDR1 as DFQATT and CDR2 as SNEGSKA (reference sequence). CDR3: CSASWGSPSRGDTQYF. CDR3 nucleotides: TGCAGTGCTAGTTGGGGGAGCCCCTCACGGGGGGATACGCAGTATTTT.

The chain couples TRBV5-1 to TRBJ2-7; the D is unclear. The CDR3 runs to 16 residues. Per germline, CDR1 SGHRS and CDR2 YFSETQ. The ends were cut back, 0 bases at V and 0 bases at J, with 13 bases in the middle. The DNA for the CDR3 is TGCGCCAGCAGCTTGGCCGTCGGCGGAAGCTCCTACGAGCAGTACTTC. Its protein product is CASSLAVGGSSYEQYF.

The chain recombines TRBV3-1 with TRBJ2-6, with a tentative D call TRBD1 (5 bases). CDR1 and CDR2 from the germline V gene are LGHDT and YNNKEL (reference sequence). The CDR3 is made up of 20 amino acids. Trimming stripped 0 bases from V and 0 bases from J, with 18 bases between. This CDR3 reads CASSQDRGRAGHSGANVLTF. The CDR3 nucleotides read TGTGCCAGCAGCCAAGATCGAGGAAGGGCAGGACACTCTGGGGCCAACGTCCTGACTTTC.

The genes are TRBV4-3 and TRBJ1-1, with D unclear. Germline lookup yields CDR1 LGHNA and CDR2 YSLEER. The V end was cut by 1 base, the J end by 2 bases, with 14 bases between. CDR3 length: 16 amino acids. The CDR3 region has the DNA TGCGCCAGCAGCCAAGGCCGGATAGATCGAAACACTGAAGCTTTCTTT. Protein: CASSQGRIDRNTEAFF.

Comment on this clonotype: A much bigger clone sits one base away, suggesting this may be a read error. V usage is TRBV24-1 and J usage is TRBJ2-1, with a possible D match to TRBD1 (6 bases). V was pared by 2 bases and J by 6 bases, with 16 bases between. This CDR3 has 16 residues. Looked up from germline, CDR1 is KGHDR and CDR2 is SFDVKD. CDR3 residues: CATSDSVRGKGNEQFF. CDR3 DNA sequence: TGTGCCACCAGTGATTCTGTCAGGGGCAAGGGCAATGAGCAGTTCTTC.

Turning to this clonotype: With a much larger clone just one base away, this may be a read error. This chain links TRBV20-1 with TRBJ2-4, with TRBD2 matching 9 bases. This CDR3 contains 14 residues. Germline CDR1 and CDR2: DFQATT and SNEGSKA (reference sequence). J was trimmed by 1 base and V by 2 bases; bases with no gene match: 0. CDR3 region: CSARLAGAKNIQYF. CDR3 DNA: TGCAGTGCTAGACTAGCGGGGGCCAAAAACATTCAGTACTTC.

The chain carries TRBV25-1 and TRBJ2-1, with D tentatively TRBD1 (5 bases). Trimming shortened V by 1 base and J by 5 bases, and 9 bases separated the two germline ends. This CDR3 spans 14 amino acids. Looked up from germline, CDR1 is MGHDK and CDR2 is SYGVNS. The CDR3, as DNA: TGTGCCAGCAGTGAATCGAAGGGGAACAATGAGCAGTTCTTC. Amino acids: CASSESKGNNEQFF.

This clonotype was seen a few times. Given a much more abundant clone one base away, this may be a read error. The rearrangement joins TRBV29-1 to TRBJ2-1; unclear D gene. The J call is in doubt because the DNA end fits TRBJ2-7 better. The CDR3 length is 14 residues. The germline V gene has CDR1 SQVTM and CDR2 ANQGSEA. The CDR3 spells CSVVLTNSYNEQYF. The CDR3 DNA follows: TGCAGCGTTGTGTTGACGAACTCCTACAATGAGCAGTACTTC.

V and J are TRBV12-3 or TRBV12-4 and TRBJ2-1; possibly TRBD2 for D (7 bases). The V end was cut by 6 bases, the J end by 0 bases, with 12 bases between. The CDR3 is made up of 15 amino acids. The CDR3 DNA reads as TGTGCCAGCAGCAAAGGGGGGGCCTCCTACAATGAGCAGTTCTTC. It encodes CASSKGGASYNEQFF.

The gene calls are TRBV28 and TRBJ1-3; D remains ambiguous. The germline V and J ends were trimmed by 3 bases and 4 bases, with 28 bases remaining between them. Germline V gene sequence: CDR1 MDHEN, CDR2 SYDVKM. The CDR3 runs to 20 residues. The CDR3 loop is CASSFFVEPGLSYGGNTIYF. The CDR3, as DNA: TGTGCCAGCAGTTTCTTCGTCGAACCGGGGTTGAGTTATGGGGGAAACACCATATATTTT.

This clonotype has more than one count but fewer than ten. V usage is TRBV6-5 and J usage is TRBJ1-4; 10 bases match TRBD1. CDR3 size: 14 residues. V shed 5 bases and J 8 bases; nucleotides not matched to a gene: 5. In germline, CDR1 is MNHEY, CDR2 SVGAGI. The CDR3 bases are TGTGCCAGCAGTGACAGGGGGCGTAGGGAAAAACTGTTTTTT. Translated: CASSDRGRREKLFF.

This clonotype was picked up many times. This chain joins TRBV29-1 and TRBJ2-7; D ambiguous. V lost 4 bases to trimming and J lost 4 bases, with 14 bases between them. This CDR3 comprises 13 residues. The germline V gene encodes CDR1 SQVTM and CDR2 ANQGSEA. The CDR3 DNA is TGCAGCGTTGCGCTTAACAGAGAATACGAGCAGTACTTC. Translated: CSVALNREYEQYF.

This clonotype occurred many times. V is TRBV12-3 or TRBV12-4 and J is TRBJ1-1; D perhaps matches TRBD1 (5 bases). With 3 bases removed from V and 2 bases from J, the gap between germline ends came to 7 bases. This CDR3 is 13 amino acids long. CDR3 DNA sequence: TGTGCCAGCAGTTTGGACACCAACACTGAAGCTTTCTTT. Protein sequence: CASSLDTNTEAFF.

J is TRBJ2-3 and V is TRBV11-1; D is ambiguous. Germline CDR1 is SGHAT and CDR2 is FQDESV (reference sequence). The CDR3 has 14 residues. The V and J ends lost 1 base and 5 bases respectively, with 10 bases between them. CDR3 sequence (DNA): TGTGCCAGCAGCTTAGAGTCGGTAGGAGATACGCAGTATTTT. It specifies CASSLESVGDTQYF.

The J gene is TRBJ1-6, the V gene TRBV20-1; 11 bases are shared with TRBD1. The CDR3 spans 15 residues. Germline loops: CDR1 DFQATT, CDR2 SNEGSKA (reference sequence). The trim removed 3 bases at V and 10 bases at J, leaving 8 bases unmatched. DNA of the CDR3: TGCAGTGCTAGTCCCGGACAGGGGGCAAGATCACCCCTCCACTTT. This gives the protein CSASPGQGARSPLHF.

V usage is TRBV3-1 and J usage is TRBJ1-5, with 11 bases fitting TRBD1. The CDR3 is 17 amino acids. The ends lost 4 bases at V and 0 bases at J; junction bases unmatched: 5. Germline CDR1 LGHDT, CDR2 YNNKEL (reference sequence). The CDR3 is CASSPGTGGHSNQPQHF. The CDR3 nucleotides read TGTGCCAGCAGCCCGGGGACAGGGGGGCATAGCAATCAGCCCCAGCATTTT. The entire variable domain, with the rest obtained from reference TRBV3-1 and TRBJ1-5, is as follows: DTAVSQTPKYLVTQMGNDKSIKCEQNLGHDTMYWYKQDSKKFLKIMFSYNNKELIINETVPNRFSPKSPDKAHLNLHINSLELGDSAVYFCASSPGTGGHSNQPQHFGDGTRLSIL.

This chain uses TRBV5-1 with TRBJ2-3, with D perhaps matching TRBD1 (6 bases). This CDR3 spans 15 amino acids. V gave up 4 bases and J gave up 0 bases, with 12 bases separating them. Per the germline V gene, CDR1 is SGHRS and CDR2 is YFSETQ. The CDR3 is CASSRQEPSTDTQYF. CDR3 bases: TGCGCCAGCAGCCGACAGGAACCTAGCACAGATACGCAGTATTTT.

The J gene is TRBJ2-7, the V gene TRBV20-1, with D unclear. The V and J ends lost 2 bases and 9 bases respectively, with 11 bases between them. The CDR3 contains 11 residues. Germline V gene sequence: CDR1 DFQATT, CDR2 SNEGSKA (reference sequence). The CDR3: CSARFDSGQYF. The CDR3 nucleotides are TGCAGTGCTAGATTCGACTCCGGGCAGTACTTC.

In regard to this clonotype: Possible read error: a much larger clone is one base away. V and J are TRBV29-1 and TRBJ1-5; D may be TRBD1 (5 bases). CDR1 SQVTM and CDR2 ANQGSEA come from the germline V gene. Trimming took 4 bases from V and 7 from J, leaving 14 bases between them. The CDR3 runs 13 residues. The CDR3, as DNA: TGCAGCGTTGCACGGGGTGGGGGACAGCCCCAGCATTTT. It is translated as CSVARGGGQPQHF.

The V gene is TRBV3-1, the J gene TRBJ1-4; 8 positions match TRBD1. Germline CDR1 and CDR2: LGHDT and YNNKEL (reference sequence). The CDR3 is 14 residues long. With V trimmed by 3 bases and J by 4 bases, 1 base remained unmatched. As DNA, the CDR3 is TGTGCCAGCAGCCACGGACAGGGTAATGAAAAACTGTTTTTT. Protein sequence: CASSHGQGNEKLFF.

J is TRBJ2-2 and V is TRBV5-1; D gene ambiguous. The CDR3 extends over 16 amino acids. The V gene's germline CDR1 is SGHRS and CDR2 YFSETQ. The germline V and J ends were trimmed by 4 bases and 0 bases, with 13 bases remaining between them. The CDR3 DNA follows: TGCGCCAGCAGCGGTATCCGGAGCGCGAACACCGGGGAGCTGTTTTTT. Translated, it gives CASSGIRSANTGELFF.

This chain joins TRBV5-4 and TRBJ2-2; TRBD1 matches at 7 bases. V was clipped by 2 bases and J by 4 bases; unmatched bases: 5. The germline gives CDR1 SGHNT, CDR2 YYREEE (reference sequence). There are 15 residues in the CDR3. DNA of the CDR3: TGTGCCAGCAGCTTTCGACAGGGAAGCACCGGGGAGCTGTTTTTT. It codes for CASSFRQGSTGELFF.

This clonotype was counted many times. V is TRBV11-3 and J is TRBJ2-7; D is uncertain. The CDR3 is 12 amino acids. V gave up 2 bases and J gave up 6 bases, with 8 bases separating them. Germline loops: CDR1 SGHNT, CDR2 YENEEA. For the CDR3, the DNA is TGTGCCAGCAGCTTATGGTCGGGCGAGCAGTACTTC. Encoded protein: CASSLWSGEQYF. Combining the CDR3 with reference TRBV11-3 and TRBJ2-7 gives the whole variable domain EAGVVQSPRYKIIEKKQPVAFWCNPISGHNTLYWYLQNLGQGPELLIRYENEEAVDDSQLPKDRFSAERLKGVDSTLKIQPAELGDSAVYLCASSLWSGEQYFGPGTRLTVT.

This chain uses TRBV5-1 with TRBJ2-3; maybe TRBD2 (6 bases). V gave up 0 bases and J gave up 3 bases, with 17 bases separating them. The length of the CDR3 is 17 residues. The germline V gene has CDR1 SGHRS and CDR2 YFSETQ. This CDR3 is CASSLEEGSGRTDTQYF. In DNA form, the CDR3 reads TGCGCCAGCAGCTTGGAGGAGGGGAGTGGTAGAACAGATACGCAGTATTTT.

V and J are TRBV9 and TRBJ1-1; 11 positions match TRBD1. The V gene's germline CDR1 is SGDLS and CDR2 YYNGEE. The V segment lost 4 bases and the J segment 10 bases; nucleotides outside the gene matches: 12. The CDR3 has 15 residues. The CDR3 nucleotides read TGTGCCAGCAGCTATTCGGACAGGGGGCGAGACGCAGCTTTCTTT. Its translation is CASSYSDRGRDAAFF.

Here the CDR3 reads CASSLALAGPSTDTQYF. DNA of the CDR3: TGCGCCAGCAGCTTGGCCCTAGCGGGGCCTAGCACAGATACGCAGTATTTT. The V gene is TRBV5-1, the J gene TRBJ2-3, with TRBD2 matching over 9 bases. Losses at the gene ends were 0 bases for V and 0 bases for J; bases not matched to a gene: 5. Germline lookup yields CDR1 SGHRS and CDR2 YFSETQ. The CDR3 contains 17 residues.

This clonotype was picked up a small number of times. The chain employs TRBV7-9 and TRBJ1-4; 9 bases are a match to TRBD1. V lost 6 bases, J lost 5 bases, and 4 bases stayed unmatched. CDR1 and CDR2 from the germline V gene are SEHNR and FQNEAQ (reference sequence). The CDR3 extends over 14 amino acids. The chain's CDR3 is CASRLGTGNEKLFF. The DNA for the CDR3 is TGTGCCAGCAGACTCGGGACAGGGAATGAAAAACTGTTTTTT.